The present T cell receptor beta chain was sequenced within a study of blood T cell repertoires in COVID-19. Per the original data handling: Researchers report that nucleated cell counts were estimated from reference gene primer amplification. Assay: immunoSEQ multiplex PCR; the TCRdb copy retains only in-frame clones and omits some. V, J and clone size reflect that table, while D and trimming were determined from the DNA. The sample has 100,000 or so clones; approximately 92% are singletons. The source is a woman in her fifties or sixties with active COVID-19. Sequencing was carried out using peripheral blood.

The CDR3 coding sequence is TGTGCCAGCAGCTGGGGACTAGCGGGGGGGCCCCACGAGCAGTACTTC. Translating it yields CASSWGLAGGPHEQYF. The V call is TRBV7-2, the J call TRBJ2-7, with 16 bases lining up with TRBD2. V was clipped by 4 bases and J by 5 bases; unmatched bases: 5. The CDR3 is made up of 16 amino acids. CDR1 and CDR2 (germline): SGHTA, FQGNSA. Drawing the rest from reference TRBV7-2 and TRBJ2-7, the complete variable domain is GAGVSQSPSNKVTEKGKDVELRCDPISGHTALYWYRQSLGQGLEFLIYFQGNSAPDKSGLPSDRFSAERTGGSVSTLTIQRTQQEDSAVYLCASSWGLAGGPHEQYFGPGTRLTVT.